The clone carrying this T cell receptor beta chain came up many times. Antigen specificity is unknown. The CDR3 runs 15 residues. Trimming removed 7 bases from V and 3 bases from J; junction bases left unmatched: 15. CDR1 DFQATT and CDR2 SNEGSKA come from the germline V gene (reference sequence). The sample originates from a study of T cells in Graves' hyperthyroidism and ophthalmopathy. About the research overall: Peripheral blood sampling occurred at initial diagnosis, before any treatment.

Researchers amplified the TCR beta CDR3 regions from RNA transcripts. A set of HTBI primers served as the primers for a first-round RT-PCR of the TCR CDR3. TCRdb reanalysed the multiplex PCR reads using MiXCR and keeps one entry per CDR3 protein. The sample consists of approximately 710,000 distinct CDR3 sequences, 17% of them appearing once. Study-wide results and limits: By a 13 V-J model, ophthalmopathy was set apart from stable hyperthyroidism.

Sequencing was carried out using blood. This receptor was taken from a man aged 50 or older with Graves' hyperthyroidism. The chain carries TRBV20-1 and TRBJ2-7, with TRBD2 matching 7 bases. This CDR3 reads CSVRKGLAAYYEQYF. The CDR3 DNA sequence: TGCAGTGTTCGAAAAGGGCTAGCGGCCTACTACGAGCAGTACTTC.